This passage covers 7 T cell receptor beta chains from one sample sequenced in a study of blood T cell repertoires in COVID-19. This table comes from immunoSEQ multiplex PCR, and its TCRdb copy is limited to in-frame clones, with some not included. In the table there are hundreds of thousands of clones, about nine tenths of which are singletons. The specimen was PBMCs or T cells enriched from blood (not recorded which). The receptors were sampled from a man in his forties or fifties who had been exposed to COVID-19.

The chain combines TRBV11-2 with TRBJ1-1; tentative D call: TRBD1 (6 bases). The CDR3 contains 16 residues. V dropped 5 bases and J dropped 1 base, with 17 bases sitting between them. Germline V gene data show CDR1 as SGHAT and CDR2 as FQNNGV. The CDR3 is CASSLRPLTGNTEAFF. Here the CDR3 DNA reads TGTGCCAGCAGCCTCCGCCCGTTGACAGGGAACACTGAAGCTTTCTTT.

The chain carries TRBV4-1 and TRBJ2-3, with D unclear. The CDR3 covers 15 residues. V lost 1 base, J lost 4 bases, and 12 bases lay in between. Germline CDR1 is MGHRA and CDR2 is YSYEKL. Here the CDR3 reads CASSQAQYVADTQYF. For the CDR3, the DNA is TGCGCCAGCAGCCAAGCGCAGTACGTGGCAGATACGCAGTATTTT.

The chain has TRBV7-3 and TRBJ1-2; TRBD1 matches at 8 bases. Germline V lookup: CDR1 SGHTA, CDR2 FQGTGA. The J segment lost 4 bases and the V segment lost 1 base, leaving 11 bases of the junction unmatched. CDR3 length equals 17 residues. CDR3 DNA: TGTGCCAGCAGCTTAAACCCCCAGGGGGCTCAAAGCTATGGCTACACCTTC. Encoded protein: CASSLNPQGAQSYGYTF.

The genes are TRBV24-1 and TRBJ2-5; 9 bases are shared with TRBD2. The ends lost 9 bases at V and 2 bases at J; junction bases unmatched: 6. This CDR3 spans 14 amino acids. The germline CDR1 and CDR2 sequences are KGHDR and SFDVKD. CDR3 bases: TGTGCCACCTCAGCTCTAGCGGGACAAGAGACCCAGTACTTC. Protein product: CATSALAGQETQYF.

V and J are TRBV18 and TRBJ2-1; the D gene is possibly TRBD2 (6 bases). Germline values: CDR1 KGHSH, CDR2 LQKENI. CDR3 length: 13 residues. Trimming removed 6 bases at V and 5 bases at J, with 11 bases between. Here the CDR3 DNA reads TGTGCCAGCTCGGACTCGGGGGACAATGAGCAGTTCTTC. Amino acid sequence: CASSDSGDNEQFF. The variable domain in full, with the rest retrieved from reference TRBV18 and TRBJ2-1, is NAGVMQNPRHLVRRRGQEARLRCSPMKGHSHVYWYRQLPEEGLKFMVYLQKENIIDESGMPKERFSAEFPKEGPSILRIQQVVRGDSAAYFCASSDSGDNEQFFGPGTRLTVL.

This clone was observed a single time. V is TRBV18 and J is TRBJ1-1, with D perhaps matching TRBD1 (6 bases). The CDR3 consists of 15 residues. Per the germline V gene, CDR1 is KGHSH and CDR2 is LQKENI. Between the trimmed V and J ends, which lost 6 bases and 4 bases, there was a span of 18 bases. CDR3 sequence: CASSPGGGRATEAFF. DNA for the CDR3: TGTGCCAGCTCCCCTGGAGGGGGGAGGGCCACTGAAGCTTTCTTT.

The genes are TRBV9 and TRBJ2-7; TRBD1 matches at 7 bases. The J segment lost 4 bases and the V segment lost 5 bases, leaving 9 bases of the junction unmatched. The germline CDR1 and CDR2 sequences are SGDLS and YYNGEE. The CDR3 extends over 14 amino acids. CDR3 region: CASSRTGAGYEQYF. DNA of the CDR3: TGTGCCAGCAGTCGTACAGGGGCCGGGTACGAGCAGTACTTC.